The next 17 T cell receptor beta chains were all read from a single sample in a study of identical twins. TCRdb reprocessed the 5' RACE reads via MiXCR and lists one record per CDR3 protein. Here the sample spans some 690,000 distinct CDR3 sequences, over 20% being singletons. Separately, the same data were catalogued under a study of T cells expressing NK-cell markers.

Sequenced sample: PBMCs. The receptors shown here come from a woman aged 18-35 years in good health.

At least ten counts were recorded for this clonotype. V gene TRBV27 combines with J gene TRBJ2-7, with 10 bases lining up with TRBD2. The CDR3 loop spans 14 amino acids. In germline, CDR1 is MNHEY, CDR2 SMNVEV (reference sequence). V was clipped by 6 bases and J by 3 bases; unmatched bases: 5. CDR3 in DNA: TGTGCCAGCAGAACCGGGACTAGCGACTACGAGCAGTACTTC. It yields the protein CASRTGTSDYEQYF.

The chain recombines TRBV2 with TRBJ2-2, with TRBD1 matching over 7 bases. After removal of 9 bases from V and 2 bases from J, the junction contained 0 bases not matched to a gene. CDR3 length equals 12 residues. CDR1 SNHLY and CDR2 FYNNEI come from the germline V gene. CDR3 residues: CARGGNTGELFF. In nucleotides, the CDR3 is TGTGCCAGAGGGGGCAACACCGGGGAGCTGTTTTTT.

The table lists this clonotype with many counts. This chain uses TRBV7-9 with TRBJ2-1, with 7 positions matching TRBD1. The germline V gene encodes CDR1 SEHNR and CDR2 FQNEAQ (reference sequence). With 5 bases clipped from V and 8 bases from J, the junction kept 6 bases outside the gene matches. This CDR3 has 13 residues. The CDR3 loop is CASSIGQVHEQFF. CDR3 sequence (DNA): TGTGCCAGCAGCATCGGACAGGTTCATGAGCAGTTCTTC.

V gene TRBV7-2 combines with J gene TRBJ2-7; D perhaps matches TRBD2 (6 bases). The CDR3 is 15 amino acids. The germline V gene encodes CDR1 SGHTA and CDR2 FQGNSA. V shed 3 bases and J shed 1 base, with 13 bases lying between them. The CDR3 DNA reads TGTGCCAGCAGCTTCACATACGGGACTTCCTACGAGCAGTACTTC. It encodes CASSFTYGTSYEQYF.

The chain is built from TRBV6-1 and TRBJ2-3, with 13 nucleotides matching TRBD2. Trimming removed 6 bases from V and 5 bases from J; junction bases left unmatched: 5. Germline loops: CDR1 MNHNS, CDR2 SASEGT. There are 15 residues in the CDR3. CDR3 DNA: TGTGCCAGCAGGCCCGGGACTAGCGGGAAAGATACGCAGTATTTT. Protein product: CASRPGTSGKDTQYF.

This clonotype was found a few times. This chain connects TRBV20-1 to TRBJ1-2; D call uncertain. The CDR3 totals 13 residues. Germline assignment: CDR1 DFQATT and CDR2 SNEGSKA (reference sequence). The CDR3 here is CSADARRNYGYTF. The CDR3 bases are TGCAGCGCGGACGCCAGAAGGAACTATGGCTACACCTTC.

The genes are TRBV5-1 and TRBJ2-3; D might be TRBD2 (6 bases). The CDR3 length is 14 residues. V lost 4 bases and J 9 bases, leaving 18 bases between the germline ends. Germline CDR1 and CDR2: SGHRS and YFSETQ. The chain's CDR3 is CASSQRDSPRTQYF. CDR3 sequence (DNA): TGCGCCAGCAGCCAACGGGACTCCCCGAGGACGCAGTATTTT.

This clonotype was seen a handful of times. The V and J genes are TRBV5-1 and TRBJ2-3; possibly TRBD1 or TRBD2 for D (5 bases each). V was clipped by 4 bases and J by 4 bases, with 10 bases between them. The CDR3 has 13 residues. Germline loops: CDR1 SGHRS, CDR2 YFSETQ. The CDR3 coding sequence is TGCGCCAGCAGCGTGGGGGTTTCAGATACGCAGTATTTT. Its translation: CASSVGVSDTQYF.

The chain is built from TRBV12-3 or TRBV12-4 and TRBJ2-1; D may be TRBD1 or TRBD2 (6 bases each). Trimming cost V 6 bases and J 14 bases, with 20 bases left between them. The CDR3 totals 13 residues. The CDR3 bases are TGTGCCAGCAGGGGTACGGGGGCGCAGGTTAAGTTCTTC. Translated: CASRGTGAQVKFF.

This clonotype was observed a handful of times. This chain links TRBV21-1 with TRBJ2-7. TRBV21-1 is given as a pseudogene. The CDR3 is 12 residues long. DNA for the CDR3: TGTGCCAGCAGCAAAGATCAAGGCGAGCAGTACTTC. Its protein is CASSKDQGEQYF.

This clonotype was counted between two and nine times. CDR3 nucleotide sequence: TGTGCCAGCAGCTTACGGACAGGACGGGGCAATGAGCAGTTCTTC. Translating it yields CASSLRTGRGNEQFF. The chain carries TRBV7-2 and TRBJ2-1; 7 positions agree with TRBD1. The CDR3 is 15 residues long. Germline V lookup: CDR1 SGHTA, CDR2 FQGNSA. V lost 2 bases, J lost 6 bases, and 7 bases stayed unmatched.

This clonotype was seen a few times. The chain employs TRBV29-1 and TRBJ2-3; D ambiguous. V dropped 6 bases and J dropped 6 bases, with 13 bases sitting between them. Germline V CDR1 and CDR2: SQVTM, ANQGSEA. The CDR3 totals 12 residues. The CDR3 spells CSVAPPGDTQYF. CDR3 bases: TGCAGCGTCGCTCCTCCTGGGGATACGCAGTATTTT.

This clonotype was detected a few times. V and J are TRBV6-1 and TRBJ1-4; D unclear. Trimming left V 6 bases short and J 4 bases short, with 12 bases between. Germline CDR1 and CDR2: MNHNS and SASEGT. The CDR3 has 14 residues. The chain's CDR3 is CASRVTGVNEKLFF. The CDR3 bases are TGTGCCAGCAGAGTAACCGGGGTTAATGAAAAACTGTTTTTT.

The chain joins TRBV6-1 to TRBJ1-5, with D tentatively TRBD1 (5 bases). The V gene's germline CDR1 is MNHNS and CDR2 SASEGT. The CDR3 extends over 13 amino acids. Trimming shortened V by 4 bases and J by 7 bases, and 11 bases separated the two germline ends. CDR3 bases: TGTGCCAGCAGTGGTGACTGGGACCAGCCCCAGCATTTT. Translated, it gives CASSGDWDQPQHF.

The rearrangement uses TRBV29-1 and TRBJ1-2; a weak D match, TRBD1 (5 bases). With 3 bases removed from V and 2 bases from J, the gap between germline ends came to 13 bases. Germline CDR1 SQVTM, CDR2 ANQGSEA. This CDR3 is built from 14 residues. The CDR3 DNA follows: TGCAGCGTTGATATTGCAGACAGCAACTATGGCTACACCTTC. It encodes CSVDIADSNYGYTF.

This clonotype was seen only a few times. V and J are TRBV5-1 and TRBJ2-7; possible D gene TRBD1, 6 bases. The germline gives CDR1 SGHRS, CDR2 YFSETQ. The length of the CDR3 is 16 residues. V gave up 4 bases and J gave up 0 bases, with 17 bases separating them. DNA of the CDR3: TGCGCCAGCAGCGCTCAAGGGACAACCATCTCCTACGAGCAGTACTTC. Its protein is CASSAQGTTISYEQYF.

In DNA, the CDR3 is TGTGCCAGCAGCTTAGAACCCAGGGCGGGGCCCACAGATACGCAGTATTTT. As protein: CASSLEPRAGPTDTQYF. The rearrangement joins TRBV11-2 to TRBJ2-3, with a tentative D call TRBD2 (6 bases). Per the germline V gene, CDR1 is SGHAT and CDR2 is FQNNGV. V shed 0 bases and J shed 2 bases, with 15 bases lying between them. This CDR3 spans 17 amino acids.